Presented here are 2 T cell receptor beta chains from one specimen sequenced in a study of T cell repertoires in cytomegalovirus infection (dated by TCRdb to about 2019). The sample was run on an Illumina HiSeq 1500. Clones were called with MiXCR by TCRdb after fastp trimmed the public reads at Q25, and only in-frame beta chains were retained. Rows with a matching CDR3 protein are joined into one entry that keeps the most common DNA and genes. For this sample there are roughly 87,000 distinct CDR3 sequences; over 25% appear just once. Roughly 70% of the sample goes to the ten largest clones. No cognate antigen is known for these TCRs. Reading the label with the study, this specimen's treatment or condition is: in vitro stimulation with specific CMV peptide epitopes to enrich CMV-specific T cells. Here the sequenced sample was CD8+ T cells from cultured PBMCs, taken from culture after CMV antigen stimulation. The receptors derive from a human donor in good health (CMV status not recorded). Some clones in this sample may be carry-over from other donors' samples.

The rearrangement links TRBV7-6 to TRBJ2-7, with unresolved D. The ends were cut back, 1 base at V and 4 bases at J, with 8 bases in the middle. Germline V gene lookup returns CDR1 SGHVS and CDR2 FNYEAQ. The CDR3 covers 13 residues. CDR3: CASSLVEGYEQYF. In nucleotides, the CDR3 is TGTGCCAGCAGCTTAGTTGAAGGGTACGAGCAGTACTTC.

This clonotype turned up a few times. The J gene is TRBJ1-2, the V gene TRBV12-3 or TRBV12-4; D unclear. The CDR3 runs 14 residues. Trimming took 6 bases from V and 4 from J, leaving 15 bases between them. CDR3 region: CASSPGSRGYGYTF. As DNA, the CDR3 is TGTGCCAGCAGCCCGGGTTCCAGAGGCTATGGCTACACCTTC.